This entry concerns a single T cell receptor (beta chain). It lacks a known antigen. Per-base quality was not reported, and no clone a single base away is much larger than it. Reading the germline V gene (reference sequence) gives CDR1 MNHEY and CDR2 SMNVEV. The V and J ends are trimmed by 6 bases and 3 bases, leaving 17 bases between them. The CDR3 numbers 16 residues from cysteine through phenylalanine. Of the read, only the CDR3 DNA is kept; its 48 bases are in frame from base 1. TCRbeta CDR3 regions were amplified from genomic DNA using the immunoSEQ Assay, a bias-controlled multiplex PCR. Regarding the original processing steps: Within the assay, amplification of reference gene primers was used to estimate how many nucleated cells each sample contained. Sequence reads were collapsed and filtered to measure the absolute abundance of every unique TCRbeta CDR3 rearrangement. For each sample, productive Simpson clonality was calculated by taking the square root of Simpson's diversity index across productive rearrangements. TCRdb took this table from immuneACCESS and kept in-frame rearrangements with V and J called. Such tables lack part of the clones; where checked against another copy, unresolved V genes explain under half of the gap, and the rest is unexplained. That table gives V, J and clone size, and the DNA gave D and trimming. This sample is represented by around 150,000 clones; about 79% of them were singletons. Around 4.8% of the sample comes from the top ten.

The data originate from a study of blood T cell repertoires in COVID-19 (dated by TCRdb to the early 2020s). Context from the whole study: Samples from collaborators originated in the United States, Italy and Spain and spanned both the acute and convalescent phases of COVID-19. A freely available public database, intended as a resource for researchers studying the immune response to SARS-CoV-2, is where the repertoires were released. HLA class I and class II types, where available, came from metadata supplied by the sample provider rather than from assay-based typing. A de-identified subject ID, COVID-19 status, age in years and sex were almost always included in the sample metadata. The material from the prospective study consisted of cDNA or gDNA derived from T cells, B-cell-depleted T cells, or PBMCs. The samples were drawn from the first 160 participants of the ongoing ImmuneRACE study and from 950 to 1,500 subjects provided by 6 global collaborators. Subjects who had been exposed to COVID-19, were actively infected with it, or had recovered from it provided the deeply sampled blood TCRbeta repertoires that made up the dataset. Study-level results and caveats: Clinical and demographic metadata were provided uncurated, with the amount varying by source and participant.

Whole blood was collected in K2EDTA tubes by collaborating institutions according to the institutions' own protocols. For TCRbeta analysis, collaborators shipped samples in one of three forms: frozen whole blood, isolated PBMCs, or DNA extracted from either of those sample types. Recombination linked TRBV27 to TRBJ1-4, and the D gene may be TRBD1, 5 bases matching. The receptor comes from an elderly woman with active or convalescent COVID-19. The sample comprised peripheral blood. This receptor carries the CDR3 CASRPITGDPNEKLFF. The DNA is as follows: TGTGCCAGCAGACCTATTACGGGGGACCCTAATGAAAAACTGTTTTTT.